This TCR beta chain was found in a study of blood T cells in healthy people across ages. The study, taken as a whole, reports: Estimated diversity, derived from one million T cells, was regarded as an underestimate.

Alongside a J-beta primer mix, a sample-barcoded 5' primer served in a second PCR lasting about 7 to 12 cycles. TCRdb re-called the 5' RACE reads with MiXCR, one entry per CDR3 protein. Of 1.5 million to 2 million distinct CDR3 sequences listed, 28% are singletons. About this clonotype: Its antigen is unidentified. An end of the junction differs from the germline gene, which may be a read error.

Germline assignment: CDR1 DFQATT and CDR2 SNEGSKA (reference sequence). The CDR3 is made up of 16 amino acids. The sequenced sample consisted of blood. The J gene is TRBJ2-1, the V gene TRBV20-1; tentative D call: TRBD1 (5 bases). The sequence derives from a woman aged 25 to 39 in good health. In DNA, the CDR3 is TGCAGTGCTGCAGGTGGTATCGGAAGGTCGGACAATGCGCAGTTCTTC. It is translated as CSAAGGIGRSDNAQFF.